This T cell receptor beta chain was recorded in a study of blood T cell repertoires in COVID-19. V dropped 5 bases and J dropped 9 bases, with 17 bases sitting between them. The V gene's germline CDR1 is KGHDR and CDR2 SFDVKD. The CDR3 is made up of 14 amino acids. This clone was found once. Using immunoSEQ multiplex PCR, the repertoire was profiled, and TCRdb retains in-frame clones only, with some absent. The data contain 490,000 or so clones, approximately 90% of them singletons. The chain has TRBV24-1 and TRBJ2-3, with D possibly being TRBD1 (6 bases). Sequences were obtained from PBMCs or T cells enriched from blood (not recorded which). This TCR was sampled from a woman aged 60-75 years who had recovered from COVID-19. CDR3: CATSVPAQGDTQYF. In nucleotides, the CDR3 is TGTGCCACCAGTGTCCCCGCACAGGGTGACACGCAGTATTTT.